This passage covers 30 T cell receptor beta chains from one sample sequenced in a study of blood T cell repertoires in COVID-19. Clones were read by immunoSEQ multiplex PCR, and TCRdb kept only the in-frame ones, dropping some. The data hold approximately 200,000 clones, with 80% to 85% observed a single time. The sequenced material came from peripheral blood. The receptors were gathered from an elderly woman with COVID-19, enrolled during active disease.

The CDR3 region is CASSRLRNTGELFF. Written as DNA, the CDR3 is TGTGCCAGTAGTCGCCTTAGGAACACCGGGGAGCTGTTTTTT. J is TRBJ2-2 and V is TRBV19, with D unclear. The CDR3 has 14 residues. Trimming pared 5 bases from V and 1 base from J, leaving 8 bases between. Germline CDR1 and CDR2: LNHDA and SQIVND (reference sequence).

V is TRBV18 and J is TRBJ2-3; possible D gene TRBD2, 5 bases. Germline V gives CDR1 KGHSH, CDR2 LQKENI. The V and J ends lost 4 bases and 0 bases respectively, with 17 bases between them. The CDR3 sequence is 17 residues long. CDR3 sequence (DNA): TGTGCCAGCTCACGGCGCCAGGACTTTGCTAGCACAGATACGCAGTATTTT. Translating gives CASSRRQDFASTDTQYF.

V gene TRBV11-2 combines with J gene TRBJ2-7, with 11 nucleotides matching TRBD2. V was pared by 5 bases and J by 2 bases, with 5 bases of the junction left unmatched. The CDR3 covers 15 residues. The germline CDR1 and CDR2 sequences are SGHAT and FQNNGV. The CDR3 DNA is TGTGCCAGCAGCCCTGTAGCGGGAGGGCCCTACGAGCAGTACTTC. It yields the protein CASSPVAGGPYEQYF. The full variable domain, in which reference TRBV11-2 and TRBJ2-7 provide the parts outside the CDR3, is EAGVAQSPRYKIIEKRQSVAFWCNPISGHATLYWYQQILGQGPKLLIQFQNNGVVDDSQLPKDRFSAERLKGVDSTLKIQPAKLEDSAVYLCASSPVAGGPYEQYFGPGTRLTVT.

This clone was detected once. The chain combines TRBV5-1 with TRBJ2-3; maybe TRBD2 (5 bases). Looked up from germline, CDR1 is SGHRS and CDR2 is YFSETQ. This CDR3 comprises 15 residues. Between the trimmed V and J ends, which lost 0 bases and 4 bases, there was a span of 12 bases. In nucleotides, the CDR3 is TGCGCCAGCAGCTTGGCCAAGGGCGGGTCAGATACGCAGTATTTT. It codes for CASSLAKGGSDTQYF.

The chain links TRBV28 to TRBJ2-5; 7 bases are shared with TRBD2. V shed 5 bases and J 4 bases; nucleotides not matched to a gene: 7. CDR1 is MDHEN and CDR2 is SYDVKM in the germline V gene. The CDR3 loop spans 14 amino acids. The CDR3 DNA sequence: TGTGCCAGCAGTCTGACTAGCTCCAGAGAGACCCAGTACTTC. Translation: CASSLTSSRETQYF.

V gene TRBV4-3 combines with J gene TRBJ2-7, with D uncertain. Germline CDR1 and CDR2: LGHNA and YSLEER. This CDR3 region has 14 residues. V was trimmed by 0 bases and J by 0 bases, leaving 6 bases between them. The CDR3 DNA reads TGCGCCAGCAGCCAAGACAGGTTCTCCTACGAGCAGTACTTC. Translating gives CASSQDRFSYEQYF.

The CDR3 loop is CASNPGALGAQETQYF. For the CDR3, the DNA is TGTGCCAGCAACCCCGGCGCCCTGGGGGCCCAAGAGACCCAGTACTTC. V usage is TRBV3-1 (or the pseudogene TRBV3-2) and J usage is TRBJ2-5, with D perhaps matching TRBD1 (6 bases). Germline loops: CDR1 LGHDT, CDR2 YNNKEL (reference sequence). The germline V and J ends were trimmed by 7 bases and 1 base, with 19 bases remaining between them. This CDR3 region has 16 residues.

The V gene is TRBV5-6, the J gene TRBJ1-2; D unclear. Trimming removed 0 bases from V and 8 bases from J, with 17 bases in between. Germline V gene data show CDR1 as SGHDT and CDR2 as YYEEEE. This CDR3 has 15 amino acids. CDR3 DNA sequence: TGTGCCAGCAGCTTGGCCGTCAGGTTTGGTGGCGGCTACACCTTC. The encoded protein is CASSLAVRFGGGYTF.

This chain uses TRBV29-1 with TRBJ1-3; D unresolved. Germline CDR1 reads SQVTM; CDR2 reads ANQGSEA. The CDR3 sequence is 16 residues long. Trimming pared 7 bases from V and 4 bases from J, leaving 23 bases between. The CDR3 nucleotides read TGCAGCGCACAACTCCCGACTCTTGGTTCGGGAAACACCATATATTTT. Protein: CSAQLPTLGSGNTIYF.

The chain joins TRBV11-3 to TRBJ2-1; perhaps TRBD2 as D (5 bases). Germline V CDR1 and CDR2: SGHNT, YENEEA. The CDR3 is made up of 15 amino acids. V lost 0 bases, J lost 10 bases, and 16 bases lay in between. The CDR3 DNA reads TGTGCCAGCAGCTTAGAGATTAGCCGGAGGCGCGAGCAGTTCTTC. This codes for CASSLEISRRREQFF.

The gene calls are TRBV28 and TRBJ2-2; TRBD2 might be the D (6 bases). V lost 3 bases to trimming and J lost 4 bases, with 12 bases between them. The CDR3 extends over 15 amino acids. Germline V gene sequence: CDR1 MDHEN, CDR2 SYDVKM. For the CDR3, the DNA is TGTGCCAGCAGTTTGAGGCGGGGATCCACCGGGGAGCTGTTTTTT. It translates to CASSLRRGSTGELFF.

With respect to this clone: Other DNA sequences within the sample encode an identical CDR3. The chain carries TRBV18 and TRBJ2-5, with 13 bases that match TRBD2. Germline CDR1 and CDR2: KGHSH and LQKENI. The CDR3 consists of 15 residues. The trim removed 4 bases at V and 3 bases at J, leaving 2 bases unmatched. The CDR3 bases are TGTGCCAGCTCACGCGGACTAGCGGGAGAAGAGACCCAGTACTTC. Residues: CASSRGLAGEETQYF.

The genes are TRBV27 and TRBJ2-7; 7 bases align to TRBD2. The CDR3 is 14 residues long. V was clipped by 2 bases and J by 7 bases; unmatched bases: 8. The germline V gene has CDR1 MNHEY and CDR2 SMNVEV (reference sequence). The CDR3 DNA sequence: TGTGCCAGCAGTTTACCCGGGAGGCCTTGGGAGCAGTACTTC. This gives the protein CASSLPGRPWEQYF.

The V gene is TRBV6-5, the J gene TRBJ2-7, with TRBD1 matching 11 bases. With 6 bases clipped from V and 6 bases from J, the junction kept 4 bases outside the gene matches. The CDR3 has 13 residues. The germline V gene has CDR1 MNHEY and CDR2 SVGAGI. The CDR3 here is CASSRGQGGEQYF. For the CDR3, the DNA is TGTGCCAGCAGCAGGGGACAGGGGGGCGAGCAGTACTTC.

The chain joins TRBV15 to TRBJ2-7; D may be TRBD2 (6 bases). CDR1 and CDR2 from the germline V gene are LNHNV and YYDKDF (reference sequence). Trimming removed 0 bases from V and 2 bases from J, with 14 bases in between. The CDR3 extends over 16 amino acids. CDR3 nucleotide sequence: TGTGCCACCAGCAGAGAAGAGGCAGGGACTGCCTACGAGCAGTACTTC. It yields the protein CATSREEAGTAYEQYF.

This rearrangement joins TRBV7-8 to TRBJ2-7, with D perhaps matching TRBD1 (5 bases). The ends were cut back, 0 bases at V and 9 bases at J, with 15 bases in the middle. Germline values: CDR1 SGHVS, CDR2 FQNEAQ. This CDR3 is built from 14 residues. The chain's CDR3 is CASSLAWQGERQYF. CDR3 DNA sequence: TGTGCCAGCAGCTTAGCGTGGCAGGGTGAACGGCAGTACTTC.

The V and J genes are TRBV29-1 and TRBJ2-7; D gene uncertain. The V end was cut by 6 bases, the J end by 0 bases, with 12 bases between. CDR1 is SQVTM and CDR2 is ANQGSEA in the germline V gene. The CDR3 totals 13 residues. The CDR3 is CSVTRSSSYEQYF. CDR3 in DNA: TGCAGCGTCACCAGGTCGTCCTCCTACGAGCAGTACTTC.

This clone was counted a few times. The chain joins TRBV28 to TRBJ2-1; possibly TRBD1 for D (5 bases). Germline values: CDR1 MDHEN, CDR2 SYDVKM. The CDR3 contains 15 residues. Trimming took 3 bases from V and 7 from J, leaving 16 bases between them. This CDR3 reads CASSFLSGARNEQFF. The CDR3, as DNA: TGTGCCAGCAGTTTTCTGTCTGGGGCCCGGAATGAGCAGTTCTTC.

The rearrangement links TRBV7-2 to TRBJ2-1; unclear D gene. The germline gives CDR1 SGHTA, CDR2 FQGNSA. Trimming took off 5 bases at V and 1 base at J, with 12 bases between the two ends. This CDR3 spans 15 amino acids. In nucleotides, the CDR3 is TGTGCCAGCAGCCCCCCTGGGCATTCCTACAATGAGCAGTTCTTC. Protein: CASSPPGHSYNEQFF.

This clone appeared a single time. V gene TRBV2 combines with J gene TRBJ1-2; TRBD1 agrees at 11 bases. The V gene end was trimmed by 4 bases and the J gene end by 3 bases; junction bases not matched to a gene: 7. CDR1 and CDR2 from the germline V gene are SNHLY and FYNNEI. The CDR3 totals 16 residues. In DNA form, the CDR3 reads TGTGCCAGCAGTGCCCACCGGACAGGGGGCGACTATGGCTACACCTTC. This translates into CASSAHRTGGDYGYTF. The full variable domain, with the rest looked up from reference TRBV2 and TRBJ1-2, is EPEVTQTPSHQVTQMGQEVILRCVPISNHLYFYWYRQILGQKVEFLVSFYNNEISEKSEIFDDQFSVERPDGSNFTLKIRSTKLEDSAMYFCASSAHRTGGDYGYTFGSGTRLTVV.

The chain is built from TRBV2 and TRBJ1-2; 7 positions agree with TRBD1. Germline CDR1 reads SNHLY; CDR2 reads FYNNEI. There are 14 residues in the CDR3. V lost 8 bases to trimming and J lost 4 bases; unmatched junction nucleotides: 10. CDR3 DNA: TGTGCCAGCCTGGAACAGGGGAACAGCTATGGCTACACCTTC. Translating it yields CASLEQGNSYGYTF.

J is TRBJ2-7 and V is TRBV28; possible D gene TRBD2, 5 bases. The CDR3 consists of 12 residues. Germline loops: CDR1 MDHEN, CDR2 SYDVKM. Trimming removed 10 bases at V and 5 bases at J, with 15 bases between. The CDR3 is CAITTPGDEQYF. The CDR3 DNA is TGTGCCATTACTACCCCCGGGGACGAGCAGTACTTC. The whole variable domain, filled in from reference TRBV28 and TRBJ2-7, reads DVKVTQSSRYLVKRTGEKVFLECVQDMDHENMFWYRQDPGLGLRLIYFSYDVKMKEKGDIPEGYSVSREKKERFSLILESASTNQTSMYLCAITTPGDEQYFGPGTRLTVT.

The chain combines TRBV3-1 (or the pseudogene TRBV3-2) with TRBJ1-3; D perhaps matches TRBD1 (6 bases). Germline values: CDR1 LGHDT, CDR2 YNNKEL (reference sequence). This CDR3 contains 15 residues. Trimming removed 3 bases at V and 7 bases at J, with 16 bases between. CDR3 nucleotides: TGTGCCAGCAGCCAGGGGCAGGGGCAACTGAACACCATATATTTT. Protein: CASSQGQGQLNTIYF.

J is TRBJ1-6 and V is TRBV9; D ambiguous. Germline V CDR1 and CDR2: SGDLS, YYNGEE. This CDR3 has 14 amino acids. V was trimmed by 3 bases and J by 9 bases, leaving 13 bases between them. The CDR3 DNA is TGTGCCAGCAGCGCCCGAGGGAGCGGTTCACCCCTCCACTTT. This encodes CASSARGSGSPLHF.

The chain couples TRBV3-1 (or the pseudogene TRBV3-2) to TRBJ2-1; D is uncertain. CDR1 is LGHDT and CDR2 is YNNKEL in the germline V gene (reference sequence). This CDR3 has 13 residues. V lost 3 bases and J lost 4, with 7 bases in between. CDR3 loop: CASSQIGYNEQFF. In DNA form, the CDR3 reads TGTGCCAGCAGCCAGATCGGTTACAATGAGCAGTTCTTC.

The rearrangement links TRBV6-5 to TRBJ2-4; TRBD1 might be the D (5 bases). The ends were cut back, 0 bases at V and 4 bases at J, with 13 bases in the middle. Germline V lookup: CDR1 MNHEY, CDR2 SVGAGI. The CDR3 contains 16 residues. The CDR3, as DNA: TGTGCCAGCAGTTACTCTTGGGCAGGGCGGAAAAACATTCAGTACTTC. Amino acids: CASSYSWAGRKNIQYF.

V and J are TRBV11-3 and TRBJ2-1; TRBD2 matches at 7 bases. Germline CDR1 and CDR2: SGHNT and YENEEA. The CDR3 is 15 amino acids. The V gene end was trimmed by 2 bases and the J gene end by 7 bases; junction bases not matched to a gene: 8. CDR3 in amino acids: CASSLMGFSGNEQFF. In DNA form, the CDR3 reads TGTGCCAGCAGCTTAATGGGTTTTAGCGGGAATGAGCAGTTCTTC. The full variable domain, its missing parts supplied by reference TRBV11-3 and TRBJ2-1, is EAGVVQSPRYKIIEKKQPVAFWCNPISGHNTLYWYLQNLGQGPELLIRYENEEAVDDSQLPKDRFSAERLKGVDSTLKIQPAELGDSAVYLCASSLMGFSGNEQFFGPGTRLTVL.

CDR3 region: CARGPQRGGDTGELFF. CDR3 DNA sequence: TGCGCCAGGGGGCCCCAACGGGGGGGCGACACCGGGGAGCTGTTTTTT. The gene calls are TRBV4-3 and TRBJ2-2, with 8 bases matching TRBD2. The CDR3 consists of 16 residues. The V gene's germline CDR1 is LGHNA and CDR2 YSLEER. V shed 9 bases, J shed 3 bases, and the junction held 12 bases outside the gene matches.

The CDR3 here is CASSPRGGRYNEQFF. The CDR3 coding sequence is TGTGCCAGCAGCCCACGCGGGGGGAGATACAATGAGCAGTTCTTC. The V call is TRBV7-9, the J call TRBJ2-1; TRBD2 matches at 8 bases. The junction had 7 bases not matched to a gene; V was cut back by 5 bases and J by 4 bases. CDR1 SEHNR and CDR2 FQNEAQ come from the germline V gene (reference sequence). The CDR3 is 15 amino acids.

The J gene is TRBJ1-3, the V gene TRBV5-4, with TRBD1 matching 9 bases. Germline CDR1 reads SGHNT; CDR2 reads YYREEE (reference sequence). This CDR3 has 16 residues. V shed 4 bases, J shed 4 bases, and the junction held 9 bases outside the gene matches. The DNA of the CDR3 is TGTGCCAGCAGCGATCAAAGACAGGGGGGAGGAAACACCATATATTTT. It yields the protein CASSDQRQGGGNTIYF.